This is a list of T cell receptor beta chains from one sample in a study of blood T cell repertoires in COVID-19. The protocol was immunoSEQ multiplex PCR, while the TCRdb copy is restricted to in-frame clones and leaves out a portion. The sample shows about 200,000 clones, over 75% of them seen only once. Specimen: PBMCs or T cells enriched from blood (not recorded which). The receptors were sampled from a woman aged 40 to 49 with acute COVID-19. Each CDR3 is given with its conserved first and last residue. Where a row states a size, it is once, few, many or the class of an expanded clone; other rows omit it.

CDR3 protein: CASSPQTGMNTEAFF
J gene: TRBJ1-1
clone size: .
V gene: TRBV7-6

CDR3 protein: CARSLILLPNQPQHF
J gene: TRBJ1-5
clone size: once
V gene: TRBV7-5

CDR3 protein: CASSAGRIAGSEQFF
J gene: TRBJ2-1
clone size: many
V gene: TRBV13

CDR3 protein: CASSLGLGGEAFF
J gene: TRBJ1-1
clone size: few
V gene: TRBV27

CDR3 protein: CASSPEGALGNQPQHF
J gene: TRBJ1-5
clone size: .
V gene: TRBV19

CDR3 protein: CASSSYLAGALTYNEQFF
J gene: TRBJ2-1
clone size: .
V gene: TRBV5-1

CDR3 protein: CASSPSLLNEQFF
J gene: TRBJ2-1
clone size: .
V gene: TRBV9

CDR3 protein: CATRQGAGGYTF
J gene: TRBJ1-2
clone size: .
V gene: TRBV6-5

CDR3 protein: CASSYGVSEQYF
J gene: TRBJ2-7
clone size: once
V gene: TRBV6-5

CDR3 protein: CASSYAGIYGYTF
J gene: TRBJ1-2
clone size: once
V gene: TRBV6-5

CDR3 protein: CASSTNTGGTWPNTEAFF
J gene: TRBJ1-1
clone size: .
V gene: TRBV19

CDR3 protein: CASSERTGGNTEAFF
J gene: TRBJ1-1
clone size: .
V gene: TRBV2

CDR3 protein: CAVRGAEGGYTF
J gene: TRBJ1-2
clone size: .
V gene: TRBV7-9

CDR3 protein: CASSYSDRSPTEAFF
J gene: TRBJ1-1
clone size: .
V gene: TRBV6-5

CDR3 protein: CATSDLWGQGPRDQPQHF
J gene: TRBJ1-5
clone size: .
V gene: TRBV24-1

CDR3 protein: CASFRDREDPTF
J gene: TRBJ1-2
clone size: .
V gene: TRBV30

CDR3 protein: CASSVAGAGNTIYF
J gene: TRBJ1-3
clone size: few
V gene: TRBV9

CDR3 protein: CASSRRGGGNTGELFF
J gene: TRBJ2-2
clone size: .
V gene: TRBV7-2

CDR3 protein: CASSSPGAYNEQFF
J gene: TRBJ2-1
clone size: .
V gene: TRBV28

CDR3 protein: CATSSLAGGPDFSTDTQYF
J gene: TRBJ2-3
clone size: .
V gene: TRBV15

CDR3 protein: CASSQDHGTDTQYF
J gene: TRBJ2-3
clone size: .
V gene: TRBV4-3

CDR3 protein: CASSQGLKGAEQYF
J gene: TRBJ2-7
clone size: .
V gene: TRBV9